Following are 13 T cell receptor beta chains from one sample sequenced in a study of T cell responses to AZD1222 COVID-19 vaccine. Some clones are missing from TCRdb's copy, which holds only in-frame ones; the method was immunoSEQ multiplex PCR. The table has about 94,000 clones, 85% seen once. The source was peripheral blood, collected 28 days after the second AZD1222 dose. These receptors originate from an adult who received the AZD1222 COVID-19 vaccine.

The rearrangement joins TRBV19 to TRBJ1-2; D remains ambiguous. This CDR3 has 13 amino acids. Germline V CDR1 and CDR2: LNHDA, SQIVND (reference sequence). The ends were cut back, 2 bases at V and 6 bases at J, with 10 bases in the middle. Written as DNA, the CDR3 is TGTGCCAGTAGTATAATGGTAAGGGATGGCTACACCTTC. Translation gives CASSIMVRDGYTF.

CDR3 amino acids: CASRDRVGQPQHF. CDR3 bases: TGTGCCAGCAGGGACAGGGTTGGTCAGCCCCAGCATTTT. The chain uses TRBV12-3 or TRBV12-4 and TRBJ1-5; 8 nucleotides line up with TRBD1. The length of the CDR3 is 13 residues. V lost 6 bases and J lost 6; bases outside the gene matches: 4.

This sequence joins TRBV5-1 and TRBJ2-1; D unresolved. Per the germline V gene, CDR1 is SGHRS and CDR2 is YFSETQ. Trimming shortened V by 4 bases and J by 7 bases, and 18 bases separated the two germline ends. There are 15 residues in the CDR3. CDR3 nucleotide sequence: TGCGCCAGCAGCCTCGGCGCGACGGGCATGAATGAGCAGTTCTTC. It encodes CASSLGATGMNEQFF. Based on the CDR3 plus reference TRBV5-1 and TRBJ2-1, the full variable domain is KAGVTQTPRYLIKTRGQQVTLSCSPISGHRSVSWYQQTPGQGLQFLFEYFSETQRNKGNFPGRFSGRQFSNSRSEMNVSTLELGDSALYLCASSLGATGMNEQFFGPGTRLTVL.

This clone was detected only a few times. This chain uses TRBV2 with TRBJ2-3, with D unresolved. V lost 4 bases and J lost 5, with 7 bases in between. The CDR3 is 12 amino acids. CDR1 SNHLY and CDR2 FYNNEI come from the germline V gene. The CDR3 protein is CASSVVEDTQYF. In DNA form, the CDR3 reads TGTGCCAGCAGTGTAGTTGAAGATACGCAGTATTTT.

This clone has a handful of counts. The CDR3 DNA follows: TGTGCCAGCAAAGGGGGGACCAGCTCCTACAATGAGCAGTTCTTC. Translated: CASKGGTSSYNEQFF. The chain is built from TRBV6-5 and TRBJ2-1; TRBD1 or TRBD2 may be the D gene (6 bases each). The CDR3 sequence is 15 residues long. The V end was cut by 7 bases, the J end by 0 bases, with 13 bases between. The germline gives CDR1 MNHEY, CDR2 SVGAGI.

V is TRBV21-1 and J is TRBJ1-1; the table calls TRBD1, which could not be checked here. TRBV21-1 is listed as a pseudogene. This CDR3 has 14 residues. The CDR3 protein is CASSKGGQGVEAFF. CDR3 nucleotides: TGTGCCAGCAGCAAAGGGGGACAGGGAGTTGAAGCTTTCTTT.

The genes are TRBV4-2 and TRBJ2-5; 8 bases match TRBD2. J was trimmed by 1 base and V by 1 base; bases with no gene match: 5. Germline CDR1 is LGHNA and CDR2 is YNFKEQ. The length of the CDR3 is 16 residues. The CDR3 region is CASSQGNGRVQETQYF. The CDR3 nucleotides are TGTGCCAGCAGCCAAGGGAACGGGAGGGTCCAAGAGACCCAGTACTTC.

The chain has TRBV19 and TRBJ1-3; maybe TRBD1 (5 bases). V dropped 10 bases and J dropped 0 bases, with 16 bases sitting between them. The CDR3 runs 15 residues. CDR1 LNHDA and CDR2 SQIVND come from the germline V gene (reference sequence). CDR3 amino acids: CAIPPWGLSGNTIYF. The CDR3 DNA is TGTGCCATCCCACCCTGGGGACTCTCTGGAAACACCATATATTTT.

DNA of the CDR3: TGCGCCAGCAGCTTGTTGGGCAGGGGGCTAACTGAAGCTTTCTTT. This encodes CASSLLGRGLTEAFF. The V and J genes are TRBV5-1 and TRBJ1-1, with 8 bases matching TRBD1. Germline loops: CDR1 SGHRS, CDR2 YFSETQ. The V and J ends lost 1 base and 5 bases, in that order; junction bases with no gene match: 7. CDR3 length equals 15 residues.

The V call is TRBV5-6, the J call TRBJ2-2, with D maybe TRBD2 (7 bases). V dropped 6 bases and J dropped 4 bases, with 16 bases sitting between them. The CDR3 runs to 15 residues. Germline loops: CDR1 SGHDT, CDR2 YYEEEE. The CDR3 DNA follows: TGTGCCAGCATCGGGGGAGGGGGAACCACCGGGGAGCTGTTTTTT. This gives the protein CASIGGGGTTGELFF.

This clone has just one count. This chain links TRBV25-1 with TRBJ1-3; D remains ambiguous. CDR1 and CDR2 from the germline V gene are MGHDK and SYGVNS. Trimming removed 6 bases from V and 0 bases from J, with 3 bases in between. CDR3 length: 12 residues. The CDR3 DNA sequence: TGTGCCAGCAGAAGCTCTGGAAACACCATATATTTT. As protein: CASRSSGNTIYF.

This rearrangement joins TRBV29-1 to TRBJ1-4; D perhaps matches TRBD1 (6 bases). The V gene lost 2 bases and the J gene lost 8 bases, with 12 bases spanning the gap. The CDR3 extends over 13 amino acids. Germline values: CDR1 SQVTM, CDR2 ANQGSEA. The CDR3 nucleotides read TGCAGCGTTGAACCCAGGGGAGGGGAAAAACTGTTTTTT. Translated, it gives CSVEPRGGEKLFF.

This clone was seen a single time. The rearrangement joins TRBV5-1 to TRBJ1-6; 8 bases agree with TRBD1. Germline V gives CDR1 SGHRS, CDR2 YFSETQ. The CDR3 runs to 14 residues. V lost 4 bases and J lost 6; bases outside the gene matches: 3. CDR3 in DNA: TGCGCCAGCAGCACGACAGGGGCTAATTCACCCCTCCACTTT. It specifies CASSTTGANSPLHF.